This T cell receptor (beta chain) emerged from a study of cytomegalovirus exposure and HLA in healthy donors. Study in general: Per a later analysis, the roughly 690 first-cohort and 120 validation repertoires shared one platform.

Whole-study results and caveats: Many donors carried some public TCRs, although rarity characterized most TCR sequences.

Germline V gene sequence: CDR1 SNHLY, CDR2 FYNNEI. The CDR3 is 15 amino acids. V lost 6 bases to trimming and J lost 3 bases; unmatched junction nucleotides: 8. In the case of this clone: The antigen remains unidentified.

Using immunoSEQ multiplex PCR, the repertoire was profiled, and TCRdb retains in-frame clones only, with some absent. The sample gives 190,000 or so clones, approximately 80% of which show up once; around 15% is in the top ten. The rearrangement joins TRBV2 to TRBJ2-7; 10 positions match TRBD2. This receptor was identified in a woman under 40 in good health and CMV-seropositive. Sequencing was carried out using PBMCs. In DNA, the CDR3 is TGTGCCAGCAGGCCTAGGACTAGCGGAAACTACGAGCAGTACTTC. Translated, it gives CASRPRTSGNYEQYF.